This TCR beta chain was found in a study of shared clonotypes between healthy human individuals. Study observations and caveats: Clonotypes shared by all four sorted-subset donors had higher generation probabilities than non-shared clonotypes. Memory subsets generally showed smaller estimated richness than naive subsets did.

About this clone itself: Its cognate antigen is unknown.

Clones were sequenced by immunoSEQ multiplex PCR, and TCRdb holds only the in-frame ones, with some missing. The sample includes more than 2,000,000 clones, over 85% of them seen just once. Germline CDR1 LGHNA, CDR2 YSLEER. This CDR3 contains 17 residues. V was shortened by 1 base and J by 2 bases, with 14 bases between the two germline ends. The clonotype originates from a man younger than 35 in good health. Some clones in this sample may be carry-over from other donors' samples. This chain joins TRBV4-3 and TRBJ2-2; weak D call: TRBD1 (5 bases). The specimen sequenced was naive CD4+ T cells from PBMCs. Noted subset: CD45RA+ positively selected. For the CDR3, the DNA is TGCGCCAGCAGCCAAGTTGGACACCGAAAAAACACCGGGGAGCTGTTTTTT. Translated, it gives CASSQVGHRKNTGELFF.